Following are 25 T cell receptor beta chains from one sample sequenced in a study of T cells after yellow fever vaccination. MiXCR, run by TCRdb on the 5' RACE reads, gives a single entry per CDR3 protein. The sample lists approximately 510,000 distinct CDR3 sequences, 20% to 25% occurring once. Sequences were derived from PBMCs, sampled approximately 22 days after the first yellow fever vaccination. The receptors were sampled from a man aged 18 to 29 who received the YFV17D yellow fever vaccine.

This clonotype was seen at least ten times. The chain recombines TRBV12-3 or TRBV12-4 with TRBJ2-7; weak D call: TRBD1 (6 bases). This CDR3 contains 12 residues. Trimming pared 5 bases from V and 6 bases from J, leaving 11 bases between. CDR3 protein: CASSLGALEQYF. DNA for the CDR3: TGTGCCAGCAGTCTGGGGGCTCTCGAGCAGTACTTC.

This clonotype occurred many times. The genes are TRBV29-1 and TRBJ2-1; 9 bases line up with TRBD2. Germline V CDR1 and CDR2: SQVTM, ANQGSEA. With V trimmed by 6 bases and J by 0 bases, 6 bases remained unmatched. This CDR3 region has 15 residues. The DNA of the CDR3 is TGCAGCGTGGGGCGGGGGGGAAGCTCCTACAATGAGCAGTTCTTC. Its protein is CSVGRGGSSYNEQFF.

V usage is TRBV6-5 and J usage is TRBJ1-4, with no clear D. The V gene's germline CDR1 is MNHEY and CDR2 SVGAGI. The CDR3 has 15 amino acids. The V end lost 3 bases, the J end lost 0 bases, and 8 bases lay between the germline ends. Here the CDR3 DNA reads TGTGCCAGCAGTTATGACCCTGCAACTAATGAAAAACTGTTTTTT. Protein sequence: CASSYDPATNEKLFF.

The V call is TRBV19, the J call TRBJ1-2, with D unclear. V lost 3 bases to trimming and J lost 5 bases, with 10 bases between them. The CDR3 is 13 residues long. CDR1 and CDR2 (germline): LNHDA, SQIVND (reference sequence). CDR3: CASSIEWAYGYTF. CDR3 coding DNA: TGTGCCAGTAGTATTGAATGGGCGTATGGCTACACCTTC. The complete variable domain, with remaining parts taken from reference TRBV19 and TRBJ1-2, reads DGGITQSPKYLFRKEGQNVTLSCEQNLNHDAMYWYRQDPGQGLRLIYYSQIVNDFQKGDIAEGYSVSREKKESFPLTVTSAQKNPTAFYLCASSIEWAYGYTFGSGTRLTVV.

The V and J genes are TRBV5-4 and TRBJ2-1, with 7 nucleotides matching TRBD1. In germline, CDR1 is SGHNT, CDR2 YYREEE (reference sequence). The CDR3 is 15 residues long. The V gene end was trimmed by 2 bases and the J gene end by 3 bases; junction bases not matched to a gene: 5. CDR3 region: CASSFEGAVYNEQFF. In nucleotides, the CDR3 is TGTGCCAGCAGCTTCGAGGGGGCCGTCTACAATGAGCAGTTCTTC.

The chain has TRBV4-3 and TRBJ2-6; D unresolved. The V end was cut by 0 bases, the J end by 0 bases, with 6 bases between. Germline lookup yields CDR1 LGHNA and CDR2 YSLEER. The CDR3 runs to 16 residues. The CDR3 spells CASSQEGPSGANVLTF. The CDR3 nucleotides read TGCGCCAGCAGCCAAGAAGGCCCCTCTGGGGCCAACGTCCTGACTTTC.

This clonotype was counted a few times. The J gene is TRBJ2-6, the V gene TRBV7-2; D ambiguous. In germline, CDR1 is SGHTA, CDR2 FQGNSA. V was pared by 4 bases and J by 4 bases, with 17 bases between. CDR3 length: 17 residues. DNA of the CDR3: TGTGCCAGCAGCTCCCCACGCGTTCTTGAAGGGGCCAACGTCCTGACTTTC. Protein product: CASSSPRVLEGANVLTF.

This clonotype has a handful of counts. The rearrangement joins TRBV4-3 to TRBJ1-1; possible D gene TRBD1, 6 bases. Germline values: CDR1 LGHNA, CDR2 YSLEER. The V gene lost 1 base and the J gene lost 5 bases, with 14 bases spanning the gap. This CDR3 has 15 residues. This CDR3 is CASSQGLGARTEAFF. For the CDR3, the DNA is TGCGCCAGCAGCCAAGGCTTGGGGGCGCGGACTGAAGCTTTCTTT.

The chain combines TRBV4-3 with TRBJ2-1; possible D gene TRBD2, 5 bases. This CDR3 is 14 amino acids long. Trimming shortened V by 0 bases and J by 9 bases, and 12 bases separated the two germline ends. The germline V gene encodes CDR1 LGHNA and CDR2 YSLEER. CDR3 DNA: TGCGCCAGCAGCCAAGATCTAGCCCTCAGTGAGCAGTTCTTC. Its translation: CASSQDLALSEQFF.

The CDR3 sequence is CASSPPGYNEQFF. CDR3 coding DNA: TGTGCCAGCTCACCACCCGGGTACAATGAGCAGTTCTTC. The J gene is TRBJ2-1, the V gene TRBV18; no clear D gene. The CDR3 sequence is 13 residues long. V was trimmed by 0 bases and J by 4 bases, leaving 4 bases between them. Germline assignment: CDR1 KGHSH and CDR2 LQKENI.

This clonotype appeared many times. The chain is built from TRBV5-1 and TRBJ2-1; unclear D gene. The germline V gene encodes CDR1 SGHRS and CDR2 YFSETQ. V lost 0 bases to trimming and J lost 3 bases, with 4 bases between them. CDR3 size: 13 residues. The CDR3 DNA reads TGCGCCAGCAGCTTGGGGGTCTACAATGAGCAGTTCTTC. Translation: CASSLGVYNEQFF.

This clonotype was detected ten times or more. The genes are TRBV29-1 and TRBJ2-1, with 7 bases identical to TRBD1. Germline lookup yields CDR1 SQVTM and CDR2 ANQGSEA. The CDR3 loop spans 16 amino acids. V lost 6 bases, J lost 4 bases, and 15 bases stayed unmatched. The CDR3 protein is CSVNGWSGQAYNEQFF. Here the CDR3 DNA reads TGCAGCGTCAATGGCTGGTCTGGACAGGCATACAATGAGCAGTTCTTC.

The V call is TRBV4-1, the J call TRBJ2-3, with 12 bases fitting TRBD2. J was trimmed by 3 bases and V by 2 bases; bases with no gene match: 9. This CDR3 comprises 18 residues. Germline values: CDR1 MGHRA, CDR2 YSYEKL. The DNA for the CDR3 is TGCGCCAGCAGCCAACCTAGCGGGGGGGCCGATTTGACAGATACGCAGTATTTT. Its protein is CASSQPSGGADLTDTQYF.

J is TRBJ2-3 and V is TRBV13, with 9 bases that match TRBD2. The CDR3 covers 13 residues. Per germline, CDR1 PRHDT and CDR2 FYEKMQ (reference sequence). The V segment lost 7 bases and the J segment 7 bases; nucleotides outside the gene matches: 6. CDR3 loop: CASIGGGANTQYF. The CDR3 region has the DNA TGTGCCAGCATCGGCGGGGGGGCGAATACGCAGTATTTT.

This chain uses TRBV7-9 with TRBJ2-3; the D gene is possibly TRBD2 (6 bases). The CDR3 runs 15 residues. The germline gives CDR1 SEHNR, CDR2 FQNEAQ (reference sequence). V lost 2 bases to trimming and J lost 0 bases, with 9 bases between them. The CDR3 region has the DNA TGTGCCAGCAGCTTAATTGGGGGGAGCACAGATACGCAGTATTTT. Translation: CASSLIGGSTDTQYF.

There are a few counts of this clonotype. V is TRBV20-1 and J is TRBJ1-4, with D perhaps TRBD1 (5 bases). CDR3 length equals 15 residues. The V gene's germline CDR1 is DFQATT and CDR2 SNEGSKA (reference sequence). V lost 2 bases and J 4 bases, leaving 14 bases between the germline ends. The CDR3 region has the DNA TGCAGTGCTAGAACCCCGGGACGGGGTAATGAAAAACTGTTTTTT. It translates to CSARTPGRGNEKLFF.

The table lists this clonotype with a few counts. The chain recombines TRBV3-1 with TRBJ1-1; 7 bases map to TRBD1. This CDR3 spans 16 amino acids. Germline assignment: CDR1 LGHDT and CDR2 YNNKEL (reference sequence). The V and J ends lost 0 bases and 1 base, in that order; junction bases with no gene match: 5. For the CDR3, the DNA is TGTGCCAGCAGCCAAGACAGGGGGGCCCGGAACACTGAAGCTTTCTTT. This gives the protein CASSQDRGARNTEAFF. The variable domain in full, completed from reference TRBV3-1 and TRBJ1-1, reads DTAVSQTPKYLVTQMGNDKSIKCEQNLGHDTMYWYKQDSKKFLKIMFSYNNKELIINETVPNRFSPKSPDKAHLNLHINSLELGDSAVYFCASSQDRGARNTEAFFGQGTRLTVV.

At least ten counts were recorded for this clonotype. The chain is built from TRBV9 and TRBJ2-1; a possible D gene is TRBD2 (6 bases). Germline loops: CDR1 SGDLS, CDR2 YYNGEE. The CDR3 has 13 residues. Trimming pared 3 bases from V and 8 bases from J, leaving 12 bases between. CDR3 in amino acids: CASSGSSAYEQFF. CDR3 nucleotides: TGTGCCAGCAGCGGTTCTAGCGCCTATGAGCAGTTCTTC.

The CDR3 bases are TGTGCCAGCAGTTTATACAGGGATGCCAGAGGCTACACCTTC. Translating gives CASSLYRDARGYTF. The rearrangement joins TRBV28 to TRBJ1-2; D perhaps matches TRBD1 (6 bases). The germline V and J ends were trimmed by 1 base and 8 bases, with 14 bases remaining between them. Germline V gene data show CDR1 as MDHEN and CDR2 as SYDVKM. CDR3 length equals 14 residues.

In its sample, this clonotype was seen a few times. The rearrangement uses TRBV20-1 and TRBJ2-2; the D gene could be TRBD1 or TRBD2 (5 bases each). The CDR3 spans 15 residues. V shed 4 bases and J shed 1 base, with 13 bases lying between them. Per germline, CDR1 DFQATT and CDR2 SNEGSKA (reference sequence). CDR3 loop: CSATPGPGNTGELFF. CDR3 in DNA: TGCAGTGCTACTCCGGGACCGGGGAACACCGGGGAGCTGTTTTTT.

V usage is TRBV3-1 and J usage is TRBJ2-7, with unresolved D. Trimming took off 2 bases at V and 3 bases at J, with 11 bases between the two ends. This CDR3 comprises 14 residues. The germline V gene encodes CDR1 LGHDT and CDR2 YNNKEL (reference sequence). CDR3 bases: TGTGCCAGCAGCCAATCCGGAACAGACTACGAGCAGTACGTC. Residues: CASSQSGTDYEQYV.

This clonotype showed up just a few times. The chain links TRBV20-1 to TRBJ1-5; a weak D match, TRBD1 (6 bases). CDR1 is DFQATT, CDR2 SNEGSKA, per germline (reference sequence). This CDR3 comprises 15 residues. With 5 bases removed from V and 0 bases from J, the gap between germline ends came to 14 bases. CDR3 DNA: TGCAGTGCTCTACCGACAGGAGATAGCAATCAGCCCCAGCATTTT. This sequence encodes CSALPTGDSNQPQHF.

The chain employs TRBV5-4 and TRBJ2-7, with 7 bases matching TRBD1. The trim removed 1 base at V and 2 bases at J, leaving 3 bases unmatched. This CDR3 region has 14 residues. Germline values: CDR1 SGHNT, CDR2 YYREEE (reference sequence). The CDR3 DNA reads TGTGCCAGCAGCTTGCGGGACAGTCCCTACGAGCAGTACTTC. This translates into CASSLRDSPYEQYF.

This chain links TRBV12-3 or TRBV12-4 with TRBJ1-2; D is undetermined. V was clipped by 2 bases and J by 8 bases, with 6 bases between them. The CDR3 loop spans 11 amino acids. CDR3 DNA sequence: TGTGCCAGCAGTTTAAAGGGAGGCTACACCTTC. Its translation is CASSLKGGYTF.

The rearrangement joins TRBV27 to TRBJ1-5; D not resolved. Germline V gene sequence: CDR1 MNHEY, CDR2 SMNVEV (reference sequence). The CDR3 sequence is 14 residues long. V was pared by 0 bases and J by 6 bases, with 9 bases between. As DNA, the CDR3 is TGTGCCAGCAGTTTATCGACGGAGGGTCAGCCCCAGCATTTT. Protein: CASSLSTEGQPQHF.